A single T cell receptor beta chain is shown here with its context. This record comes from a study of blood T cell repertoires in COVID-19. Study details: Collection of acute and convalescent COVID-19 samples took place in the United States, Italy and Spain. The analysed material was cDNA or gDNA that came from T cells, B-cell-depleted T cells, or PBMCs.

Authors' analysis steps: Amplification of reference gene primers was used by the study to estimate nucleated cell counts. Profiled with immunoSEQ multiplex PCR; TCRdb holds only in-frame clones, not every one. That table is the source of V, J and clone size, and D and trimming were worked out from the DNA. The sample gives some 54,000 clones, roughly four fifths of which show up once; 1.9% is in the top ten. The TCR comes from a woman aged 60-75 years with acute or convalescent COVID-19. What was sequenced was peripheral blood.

CDR3: CASSAGQTNYGYTF. The CDR3 bases are TGTGCCAGCAGCGCGGGACAGACGAACTATGGCTACACCTTC. The chain combines TRBV7-2 with TRBJ1-2, with 7 bases fitting TRBD1. Germline V lookup: CDR1 SGHTA, CDR2 FQGNSA. CDR3 length equals 14 residues. The J segment lost 2 bases and the V segment lost 5 bases, leaving 5 bases of the junction unmatched.